This T cell receptor (beta chain) was captured in a study of CD8+CD57+ T cells in acquired aplastic anemia. As for the study in general: DNA from sorted CD4+ and CD8+ cells averaged around 3.5 ug. Around 11 million reads were obtained on average for healthy donor CD4+ cells.

The TCR beta profiling, which covered VDJ combination and CDR3 sequence, was carried out using genomic DNA as the template. MiXCR, applied by TCRdb to the reads, yields one record per CDR3 protein. The sample lists roughly 130,000 distinct CDR3 sequences, 48% occurring once. Study-wide findings and caveats: Levels of CD8+ Simpson's diversity were not significantly distinct in patients versus controls.

This clonotype occurred many times. Its cognate antigen is unknown. Trimming took 8 bases from V and 1 from J, leaving 15 bases between them. The CDR3 sequence is 15 residues long. CDR1 WSHSY and CDR2 SAAADI come from the germline V gene. Sequencing input: sorted CD4+, CD8+, or CD8+CD57+ T cells (not recorded which) from PBMCs. This chain links TRBV10-2 with TRBJ2-1; D may be TRBD1 or TRBD2 (5 bases each). The sequence came from a human donor in good health, serving as a control. The CDR3 DNA reads TGCGCCAGCCTTGACGGGGCCCGTTCCTACAATGAGCAGTTCTTC. It codes for CASLDGARSYNEQFF.